The T cell receptor beta chain described here comes from a study of beta chain features in type 1 diabetes. Isolated RNA was reverse transcribed in full, so expressed TCRB transcripts were sequenced. Measured with immunoSEQ multiplex PCR; TCRdb has only the in-frame clones, and not every one. The sample has hundreds of thousands of clones; roughly a sixth are singletons. Sorting with CD45RO/CCR7/CD25/CD127/CD95/CD27 yielded naive, central memory, regulatory and stem-like memory CD4+ cells. Purities over 98% were achieved in all sorted populations. Sequencing input: naive CD4+ T cells from blood. The receptor was isolated from a man between 18 and 29 years old in good health.

The CDR3 spells CASPTAGVGAYEQYF. The CDR3 coding sequence is TGTGCCAGCCCGACAGCCGGAGTGGGGGCCTACGAGCAGTACTTC. The chain employs TRBV7-2 and TRBJ2-7; D may be TRBD1 or TRBD2 (5 bases each). Germline CDR1 is SGHTA and CDR2 is FQGNSA. The CDR3 is made up of 15 amino acids. Deletions cut 8 bases from V and 2 bases from J, with 19 bases between.